The next 5 T cell receptor beta chains were all read from a single sample in a study of control samples from healthy donors and cancer patients. Repertoires were generated with immunoSEQ multiplex PCR, while TCRdb's copy carries only in-frame clones and drops some. The sample has more than 140,000 clones; about 89% are singletons. Sequencing was carried out using blood. The receptors were sampled from a man between 18 and 29 years old in good health.

The gene calls are TRBV7-3 and TRBJ1-1; D not resolved. Germline CDR1 is SGHTA and CDR2 is FQGTGA. The CDR3 loop spans 14 amino acids. Trimming shortened V by 5 bases and J by 2 bases, and 12 bases separated the two germline ends. CDR3 nucleotide sequence: TGTGCCAGCAGCCCCGATGGCAGAAACACTGAAGCTTTCTTT. Its protein product is CASSPDGRNTEAFF.

The rearrangement links TRBV4-2 to TRBJ2-7; the match to TRBD2 covers 8 bases. Germline V lookup: CDR1 LGHNA, CDR2 YNFKEQ. After removal of 3 bases from V and 2 bases from J, the junction contained 3 bases not matched to a gene. The CDR3 is made up of 14 amino acids. The CDR3 nucleotides read TGTGCCAGCAGCCAGCGGGGGGCCCCCTACGAGCAGTACTTC. This codes for CASSQRGAPYEQYF.

The genes are TRBV5-8 and TRBJ1-3, with D unclear. CDR1 and CDR2 from the germline V gene are SGHTS and YDEGEE. The CDR3 runs 14 residues. With 4 bases removed from V and 3 bases from J, the gap between germline ends came to 11 bases. The CDR3 DNA sequence: TGTGCCAGCAGCATCGCGACAAGTGGAAACACCATATATTTT. The encoded protein is CASSIATSGNTIYF.

The chain carries TRBV12-3 or TRBV12-4 and TRBJ1-2, with 8 bases identical to TRBD1. This CDR3 is built from 13 residues. With V trimmed by 5 bases and J by 6 bases, 5 bases remained unmatched. The CDR3 region is CASSVQGGNGYTF. CDR3 nucleotide sequence: TGTGCCAGCAGTGTACAGGGGGGGAATGGCTACACCTTC.

The chain employs TRBV19 and TRBJ1-5; TRBD1 aligns across 10 bases. V lost 7 bases to trimming and J lost 7 bases; unmatched junction nucleotides: 10. Germline V gives CDR1 LNHDA, CDR2 SQIVND (reference sequence). This CDR3 region has 15 residues. CDR3 sequence reads: CASTLDRGLEQPQHF. In DNA, the CDR3 is TGTGCCAGTACCTTAGACAGGGGGCTTGAGCAGCCCCAGCATTTT.